The next 24 T cell receptor beta chains were all read from a single sample in a study of shared clonotypes between healthy human individuals. Profiling relied on immunoSEQ multiplex PCR, and the TCRdb table lists in-frame clones only, not all of them. Among 700,000 or so clones listed, about two thirds were seen once. Sequenced input: memory CD4+ T cells sorted from blood. The subset: CD45RA-negative fraction. The receptors were gathered from a woman in her twenties or thirties in good health.

The chain joins TRBV30 to TRBJ2-7, with D unclear. The ends were cut back, 6 bases at V and 2 bases at J, with 8 bases in the middle. Germline V gene sequence: CDR1 GTSNPN, CDR2 SVGIG (reference sequence). This CDR3 contains 11 residues. The CDR3 loop is CACVRAYEQYF. The CDR3 DNA reads TGTGCCTGCGTCCGAGCCTACGAGCAGTACTTC.

This chain uses TRBV28 with TRBJ2-7, with 12 bases lining up with TRBD2. This CDR3 is 15 amino acids long. Per the germline V gene, CDR1 is MDHEN and CDR2 is SYDVKM. The V and J ends lost 6 bases and 3 bases, in that order; junction bases with no gene match: 6. The CDR3 bases are TGTGCCAGCAGCCGTCGGACTAGCGGGATCTACGAGCAGTACTTC. It translates to CASSRRTSGIYEQYF.

The genes are TRBV4-1 and TRBJ2-7; D is uncertain. The germline V and J ends were trimmed by 0 bases and 3 bases, with 12 bases remaining between them. The CDR3 spans 15 residues. Germline CDR1 is MGHRA and CDR2 is YSYEKL. DNA of the CDR3: TGCGCCAGCAGCCAAGAGTCAGACTCAGACTACGAGCAGTACTTC. Protein product: CASSQESDSDYEQYF.

The rearrangement links TRBV10-2 to TRBJ2-2, with no clear D. Trimming cost V 3 bases and J 5 bases, with 13 bases left between them. Germline assignment: CDR1 WSHSY and CDR2 SAAADI. The CDR3 spans 15 residues. As DNA, the CDR3 is TGCGCCAGCAGTGATAGTGGGTTAGGGACCGGGGAGCTGTTTTTT. Its protein is CASSDSGLGTGELFF.

The rearrangement uses TRBV7-7 and TRBJ2-3, with 9 nucleotides matching TRBD2. CDR3 length: 14 amino acids. V gave up 4 bases and J gave up 4 bases; unmatched junction bases: 3. CDR1 is SSHAT and CDR2 is FNYEAQ in the germline V gene (reference sequence). CDR3 sequence (DNA): TGTGCCAGCAGCTCTAGCGGGACCCCAGATACGCAGTATTTT. It is translated as CASSSSGTPDTQYF. The full variable domain, with the rest looked up from reference TRBV7-7 and TRBJ2-3, is GAGVSQSPRYKVTKRGQDVTLRCDPISSHATLYWYQQALGQGPEFLTYFNYEAQPDKSGLPSDRFSAERPEGSISTLTIQRTEQRDSAMYRCASSSSGTPDTQYFGPGTRLTVL.

This chain links TRBV6-4 with TRBJ2-1; 12 nucleotides line up with TRBD2. This CDR3 spans 13 amino acids. V was clipped by 10 bases and J by 9 bases; unmatched bases: 7. The germline gives CDR1 MRHNA, CDR2 SNTAGT. CDR3 protein: CATGLAGSSEQFF. The CDR3, as DNA: TGTGCCACCGGACTAGCGGGGAGCAGTGAGCAGTTCTTC.

V gene TRBV6-5 combines with J gene TRBJ1-2, with 7 bases aligning to TRBD1. Germline V gives CDR1 MNHEY, CDR2 SVGAGI. This CDR3 is 14 amino acids long. Trimming at V came to 0 bases and at J to 6 bases, leaving 4 bases not matched to a gene. The CDR3: CASSYSPGQHGYTF. The DNA of the CDR3 is TGTGCCAGCAGTTACTCCCCGGGACAGCATGGCTACACCTTC.

J is TRBJ2-7 and V is TRBV6-5, with a possible D match to TRBD2 (6 bases). The CDR3 runs 13 residues. V was clipped by 6 bases and J by 3 bases, with 12 bases between them. Germline V CDR1 and CDR2: MNHEY, SVGAGI. The CDR3 region has the DNA TGTGCCAGCAGGAAGGCGGGACTCTACGAGCAGTACTTC. Translating it yields CASRKAGLYEQYF.

The chain links TRBV27 to TRBJ1-3; 9 positions agree with TRBD1. V shed 6 bases and J 4 bases; nucleotides not matched to a gene: 7. Germline V lookup: CDR1 MNHEY, CDR2 SMNVEV (reference sequence). This CDR3 comprises 15 residues. CDR3 in DNA: TGTGCCAGCAGGGCCGGGACAGGGTACGGAAACACCATATATTTT. Its translation: CASRAGTGYGNTIYF.

The V gene is TRBV5-1, the J gene TRBJ2-7; D unclear. This CDR3 is built from 13 residues. Germline values: CDR1 SGHRS, CDR2 YFSETQ. V dropped 1 base and J dropped 4 bases, with 9 bases sitting between them. The CDR3 nucleotides are TGCGCCAGCAGCTTGCAACGGTCGTACGAGCAGTACTTC. Its protein product is CASSLQRSYEQYF.

The V gene is TRBV7-9, the J gene TRBJ2-7, with 10 bases that match TRBD2. This CDR3 region has 15 residues. Germline loops: CDR1 SEHNR, CDR2 FQNEAQ (reference sequence). J was trimmed by 6 bases and V by 6 bases; bases with no gene match: 11. The CDR3 coding sequence is TGTGCCAGCAGTATAACTCAGCGGGAGGGCCGCGAGCAGTACTTC. It yields the protein CASSITQREGREQYF.

The V call is TRBV5-6, the J call TRBJ2-3; TRBD1 matches at 8 bases. The junction had 9 bases not matched to a gene; V was cut back by 5 bases and J by 4 bases. The CDR3 consists of 15 residues. CDR1 and CDR2 from the germline V gene are SGHDT and YYEEEE. Here the CDR3 DNA reads TGTGCCAGCAGTTCCAGGACAGGGCCCGCAGATACGCAGTATTTT. The encoded protein is CASSSRTGPADTQYF.

V is TRBV4-1 and J is TRBJ2-4; TRBD1 or TRBD2 may be the D gene (5 bases each). CDR3 length equals 16 residues. CDR1 and CDR2 (germline): MGHRA, YSYEKL. V lost 2 bases, J lost 0 bases, and 11 bases lay in between. CDR3 coding DNA: TGCGCCAGCAGCCAACTCCGAGGGGTAGCCAAAAACATTCAGTACTTC. It translates to CASSQLRGVAKNIQYF.

Worth noting for this clone: In the same sample, other DNA sequences code for this CDR3. This chain connects TRBV9 to TRBJ1-1; D is unclear. Looked up from germline, CDR1 is SGDLS and CDR2 is YYNGEE. This CDR3 spans 13 amino acids. V was pared by 0 bases and J by 4 bases, with 7 bases between. In nucleotides, the CDR3 is TGTGCCAGCAGCGTAGCTTGGGGCACTGAAGCTTTCTTT. This codes for CASSVAWGTEAFF.

This clone has just one count. A read error is possible here, since a much larger clone lies one base away. This chain uses TRBV6-6 with TRBJ2-7; 7 bases agree with TRBD2. The CDR3 has 14 amino acids. Trimming cost V 6 bases and J 4 bases; bases outside gene matches: 9. CDR1 is MNHNY, CDR2 SVGAGI, per germline (reference sequence). The chain's CDR3 is CASSPPSGEYEQYF. CDR3 nucleotides: TGTGCCAGCAGCCCTCCCAGCGGGGAGTACGAGCAGTACTTC.

The V call is TRBV2, the J call TRBJ2-5, with 9 bases that match TRBD2. The CDR3 sequence is 15 residues long. The V and J ends lost 5 bases and 5 bases, in that order; junction bases with no gene match: 9. CDR1 is SNHLY and CDR2 is FYNNEI in the germline V gene. CDR3 sequence (DNA): TGTGCCAGCAGTCCCGACTGGGCGGGGGGGGAGACCCAGTACTTC. Amino acids: CASSPDWAGGETQYF.

The chain is built from TRBV7-2 and TRBJ1-2; D is uncertain. This CDR3 region has 13 residues. Germline V gives CDR1 SGHTA, CDR2 FQGNSA. Deletions cut 5 bases from V and 0 bases from J, with 7 bases between. CDR3 loop: CASSSSTNYGYTF. In DNA form, the CDR3 reads TGTGCCAGCAGCAGCAGCACTAACTATGGCTACACCTTC. Variable domain in full (rest from reference TRBV7-2 and TRBJ1-2): GAGVSQSPSNKVTEKGKDVELRCDPISGHTALYWYRQSLGQGLEFLIYFQGNSAPDKSGLPSDRFSAERTGGSVSTLTIQRTQQEDSAVYLCASSSSTNYGYTFGSGTRLTVV.

J is TRBJ1-1 and V is TRBV11-1; D not resolved. Germline V gives CDR1 SGHAT, CDR2 FQDESV (reference sequence). This CDR3 has 14 amino acids. Trimming stripped 5 bases from V and 5 bases from J, with 15 bases between. The DNA for the CDR3 is TGTGCCAGCAGCGCCGGCCCTGGTGGAACTGAAGCTTTCTTT. It codes for CASSAGPGGTEAFF.

V gene TRBV5-1 combines with J gene TRBJ1-2, with 8 bases lining up with TRBD1. After removal of 4 bases from V and 8 bases from J, the junction contained 10 bases not matched to a gene. CDR3 size: 14 residues. Per germline, CDR1 SGHRS and CDR2 YFSETQ. The CDR3: CASSPAGGADGYTF. Here the CDR3 DNA reads TGCGCCAGCAGCCCAGCAGGGGGCGCGGACGGCTACACCTTC.

This chain links TRBV11-2 with TRBJ2-2; D not resolved. The CDR3 is made up of 15 amino acids. V was pared by 0 bases and J by 6 bases, with 11 bases between. Germline V CDR1 and CDR2: SGHAT, FQNNGV. The CDR3 DNA sequence: TGTGCCAGCAGCTTAGAGGGTACGGTGGCCGGGGAGCTGTTTTTT. Amino acids: CASSLEGTVAGELFF.

In this sample, this clone turned up once. The same CDR3 is also encoded by other DNA sequences in this sample. The CDR3 here is CASSTGDRDTGELFF. The CDR3 DNA reads as TGCGCCAGCAGCACAGGGGACAGAGACACCGGGGAGCTGTTTTTT. The chain couples TRBV5-1 to TRBJ2-2, with 7 bases fitting TRBD1. V shed 4 bases and J 3 bases; nucleotides not matched to a gene: 6. Germline V gene sequence: CDR1 SGHRS, CDR2 YFSETQ. The CDR3 runs 15 residues.

The gene calls are TRBV7-2 and TRBJ2-1, with 10 bases matching TRBD2. CDR3 length: 18 residues. The trim removed 7 bases at V and 3 bases at J, leaving 15 bases unmatched. Per germline, CDR1 SGHTA and CDR2 FQGNSA. The CDR3 here is CASTAGSGGGLNYNEQFF. CDR3 DNA sequence: TGTGCCAGCACCGCAGGAAGCGGGGGGGGACTTAACTACAATGAGCAGTTCTTC. The full variable domain, completed using reference TRBV7-2 and TRBJ2-1, is GAGVSQSPSNKVTEKGKDVELRCDPISGHTALYWYRQSLGQGLEFLIYFQGNSAPDKSGLPSDRFSAERTGGSVSTLTIQRTQQEDSAVYLCASTAGSGGGLNYNEQFFGPGTRLTVL.

This chain connects TRBV18 to TRBJ2-3; 7 bases map to TRBD2. Germline CDR1 and CDR2: KGHSH and LQKENI. This CDR3 has 18 amino acids. V dropped 4 bases and J dropped 2; count of bases not matched to a gene: 15. The DNA of the CDR3 is TGTGCCAGCTCACGAGGGGTACCAGCGGGATCCTTCACAGATACGCAGTATTTT. Its protein is CASSRGVPAGSFTDTQYF. Supplemented by reference TRBV18 and TRBJ2-3, the full variable domain reads NAGVMQNPRHLVRRRGQEARLRCSPMKGHSHVYWYRQLPEEGLKFMVYLQKENIIDESGMPKERFSAEFPKEGPSILRIQQVVRGDSAAYFCASSRGVPAGSFTDTQYFGPGTRLTVL.

With regard to this clone: Just one base apart from a much larger clone, this may be a read error. Other DNA variants within this sample encode the same CDR3. The chain recombines TRBV5-1 with TRBJ1-3; TRBD1 agrees at 7 bases. Looked up from germline, CDR1 is SGHRS and CDR2 is YFSETQ. Losses at the gene ends were 4 bases for V and 3 bases for J; bases not matched to a gene: 4. This CDR3 has 14 amino acids. CDR3: CASSLGTDGNTIYF. In DNA, the CDR3 is TGCGCCAGCAGCCTCGGGACAGATGGAAACACCATATATTTT. Filled out from reference TRBV5-1 and TRBJ1-3, the complete variable domain reads KAGVTQTPRYLIKTRGQQVTLSCSPISGHRSVSWYQQTPGQGLQFLFEYFSETQRNKGNFPGRFSGRQFSNSRSEMNVSTLELGDSALYLCASSLGTDGNTIYFGEGSWLTVV.